A selection of T cell receptor beta chains follows, all from one sample in a study of Ad26.COV2.S vaccination and SARS-CoV-2 variants. TCRdb keeps only in-frame clones here, not all; method: immunoSEQ multiplex PCR. The sample shows roughly 92,000 clones, 82% of them seen only once. Specimen: peripheral blood, collected after recovery from COVID-19. These receptors came from a human donor who had recovered from COVID-19. Each CDR3 is given with its conserved first and last residue. The D gene is left open where the match is weak. A clone size is listed for some rows: how often the clone was seen (once, few, many), or a class if it is expanded.

TRBJ2-2 | NA | TRBD1 | TRBV19 | CASRNRGGSAGELFF | TGTGCCAGTAGGAACAGGGGCGGTTCGGCCGGGGAGCTGTTTTTT
TRBJ2-5 | NA | NA | TRBV5-4 | CASMVLRGETQYF | TGTGCCAGCATGGTCCTCAGGGGAGAGACCCAGTACTTC
TRBJ1-2 | NA | TRBD1 | TRBV7-2 | CASSLASGGTGYTF | TGTGCCAGCAGCTTAGCGTCAGGGGGTACTGGCTACACCTTC
TRBJ2-3 | NA | NA | TRBV6-5 | CASSRAWDTDTQYF | TGTGCCAGCAGTCGTGCTTGGGACACAGATACGCAGTATTTT
TRBJ2-3 | NA | TRBD2 | TRBV7-9 | CASSGGLATTDTQYF | TGTGCCAGCAGCGGAGGACTAGCGACCACAGATACGCAGTATTTT
TRBJ1-4 | NA | TRBD1 | TRBV28 | CASSLSGGSEKLFF | TGTGCCAGCAGTTTATCAGGGGGCAGTGAAAAACTGTTTTTT
TRBJ1-2 | NA | TRBD1 | TRBV5-1 | CASSSAGGNYGYTF | TGCGCCAGCAGCTCGGCAGGGGGCAACTATGGCTACACCTTC
TRBJ2-7 | NA | TRBD2 | TRBV5-4 | CASSLSLAGGPYEQYF | TGTGCCAGCAGCCTATCATTAGCGGGAGGGCCTTACGAGCAGTACTTC
TRBJ2-1 | NA | NA | TRBV9 | CASSQANSVDEQFF | TGTGCCAGCAGCCAAGCTAATAGCGTAGATGAGCAGTTCTTC
TRBJ2-1 | NA | TRBD1 | TRBV27 | CASRHPGQEFNEQFF | TGTGCCAGCAGGCATCCGGGACAGGAATTCAATGAGCAGTTCTTC
TRBJ1-5 | NA | NA | TRBV5-1 | CASSFDYGAGSNQPQHF | TGCGCCAGCAGCTTTGATTATGGGGCTGGGAGCAATCAGCCCCAGCATTTT
TRBJ2-1 | NA | NA | TRBV7-2 | CASSQERNEQFF | TGTGCCAGCAGTCAAGAGAGAAATGAGCAGTTCTTC
TRBJ2-3 | NA | NA | TRBV6-4 | CASSEGAHTDTQYF | TGTGCCAGCAGTGAGGGGGCGCACACAGATACGCAGTATTTT
TRBJ1-1 | NA | NA | TRBV19 | CASSMASIEAEAFF | TGTGCCAGTAGTATGGCATCGATTGAGGCTGAAGCTTTCTTT
TRBJ2-5 | NA | NA | TRBV7-2 | CASSLAPQGETQYF | TGTGCCAGCAGCTTAGCACCCCAAGGGGAGACCCAGTACTTC
TRBJ2-3 | NA | NA | TRBV21-1 | CASSKVKSGEADTQYF | TGTGCCAGCAGCAAAGTAAAGAGTGGGGAGGCAGATACGCAGTATTTT
TRBJ2-3 | NA | NA | TRBV27 | CASSAIGDTQYF | TGTGCCAGCAGCGCAATAGGGGATACGCAGTATTTT
TRBJ2-7 | NA | NA | TRBV27 | CASSQAQGQLRFEEQYF | TGTGCCAGCAGCCAAGCGCAGGGGCAGTTAAGGTTTGAGGAGCAGTACTTC
TRBJ2-5 | NA | NA | TRBV15 | CATMVKETQYF | TGTGCCACCATGGTAAAAGAGACCCAGTACTTC
TRBJ2-7 | NA | NA | TRBV6-6 | CASSYGDFEQYF | TGTGCCAGCAGTTATGGGGATTTCGAGCAGTACTTC
TRBJ2-7 | NA | TRBD2 | TRBV5-1 | CASSRTSGSSTYEQYF | TGCGCCAGCAGCCGTACTAGCGGGAGTTCCACCTACGAGCAGTACTTC
TRBJ2-7 | NA | NA | TRBV6-2/TRBV6-3 | CASSAHSHPTSSYEQYF | TGTGCCAGCAGTGCGCACAGTCATCCAACCAGCTCCTACGAGCAGTACTTC
TRBJ2-7 | NA | TRBD1 | TRBV4-3 | CASSQEGGDRLYEQYF | TGCGCCAGCAGCCAAGAGGGTGGGGACAGGCTCTACGAGCAGTACTTC
TRBJ2-3 | NA | TRBD2 | TRBV5-1 | CASSLEAGVWTQYF | TGCGCCAGCAGCTTGGAGGCGGGAGTTTGGACGCAGTATTTT
TRBJ2-1 | NA | NA | TRBV28 | CASSLSGVVDEQFF | TGTGCCAGCAGTTTATCCGGCGTGGTAGATGAGCAGTTCTTC
TRBJ2-5 | once | NA | TRBV7-2 | CASSFQETQYF | TGTGCCAGCAGCTTTCAAGAGACCCAGTACTTC
TRBJ2-1 | few | TRBD2 | TRBV27 | CASSSRTSGTYNEQFF | TGTGCCAGCAGTTCTCGGACTAGCGGCACCTACAATGAGCAGTTCTTC
TRBJ1-3 | NA | TRBD1 | TRBV4-3 | CASSQGVRGPGGNTIYF | TGCGCCAGCAGCCAAGGGGTCAGGGGGCCGGGTGGAAACACCATATATTTT
TRBJ1-4 | NA | TRBD1 | TRBV12-3/TRBV12-4 | CASRRDREGKLFF | TGTGCCAGCAGGAGGGACAGGGAAGGAAAACTGTTTTTT
TRBJ2-1 | NA | NA | TRBV6-2/TRBV6-3 | CASSFVGSYNEQFF | TGTGCCAGCAGTTTCGTGGGCTCCTACAATGAGCAGTTCTTC
TRBJ1-1 | NA | NA | TRBV9 | CASSVGHMNTEAFF | TGTGCCAGCAGCGTAGGACACATGAACACTGAAGCTTTCTTT
TRBJ2-3 | NA | TRBD2 | TRBV28 | CASSPKREGTDTQYF | TGTGCCAGCAGTCCGAAGCGGGAGGGCACAGATACGCAGTATTTT
TRBJ1-4 | NA | TRBD1 | TRBV7-9 | CASSPDRGTYATNEKLFF | TGTGCCAGCAGCCCCGACAGGGGAACCTACGCAACTAATGAAAAACTGTTTTTT
TRBJ1-6 | few | NA | TRBV28 | CASSLGVNSPLHF | TGTGCCAGCAGTTTAGGGGTAAATTCACCCCTCCACTTT
TRBJ2-3 | NA | TRBD2 | TRBV6-5 | CASSYSAGRGDTQYF | TGTGCCAGCAGTTACTCAGCGGGGCGGGGAGATACGCAGTATTTT
TRBJ2-1 | NA | TRBD2 | TRBV28 | CASGAPGLAGVHNEQFF | TGTGCCAGCGGGGCCCCGGGACTAGCGGGAGTCCACAATGAGCAGTTCTTC
TRBJ1-2 | NA | NA | TRBV9 | CASSFTQTGGELYGYTF | TGTGCCAGCAGCTTCACTCAGACAGGCGGAGAATTATATGGCTACACCTTC
TRBJ2-5 | NA | TRBD2 | TRBV5-4 | CASSKRLAGAQETQYF | TGTGCCAGCAGCAAAAGGCTAGCGGGAGCCCAAGAGACCCAGTACTTC
TRBJ2-4 | NA | TRBD2 | TRBV10-3 | CAISDVAGGVNIQYF | TGTGCCATCAGTGATGTAGCGGGAGGGGTGAACATTCAGTACTTC
TRBJ2-3 | many | TRBD2 | TRBV14 | CASSQRTSGKGADTQYF | TGTGCCAGCAGCCAACGGACTAGCGGGAAGGGGGCAGATACGCAGTATTTT
TRBJ2-1 | once | NA | TRBV4-1 | CASSLPGAKGYNEQFF | TGCGCCAGCAGCCTCCCGGGGGCCAAAGGATACAATGAGCAGTTCTTC
TRBJ2-7 | NA | NA | TRBV5-1 | CASSLVGGDGEQYF | TGCGCCAGCAGCTTGGTAGGAGGGGACGGCGAGCAGTACTTC
TRBJ2-1 | once | NA | TRBV14 | CASSRVAGGTAVSSYNEQFF | TGTGCCAGCAGCCGCGTAGCAGGCGGGACGGCAGTGAGCTCCTACAATGAGCAGTTCTTC
TRBJ2-5 | NA | TRBD2 | TRBV7-7 | CASSLSFGLAQETQYF | TGTGCCAGCAGCTTATCCTTCGGACTAGCACAAGAGACCCAGTACTTC
TRBJ1-1 | NA | NA | TRBV7-9 | CASSPGTVNTEAFF | TGTGCCAGCAGCCCCGGGACGGTGAACACTGAAGCTTTCTTT
TRBJ1-2 | NA | TRBD1 | TRBV27 | CASSLQGANYGYTF | TGTGCCAGCAGTTTGCAGGGGGCGAACTATGGCTACACCTTC
TRBJ1-5 | NA | TRBD1 | TRBV12-3/TRBV12-4 | CASRGTGDQPQHF | TGTGCCAGCAGAGGGACAGGGGATCAGCCCCAGCATTTT
TRBJ2-7 | NA | NA | TRBV6-1 | CASSENSDRAYEQYF | TGTGCCAGCAGTGAAAATTCGGACAGAGCCTACGAGCAGTACTTC
TRBJ1-1 | few | TRBD1 | TRBV25-1 | CASSLQGAKNTEAFF | TGTGCCAGCAGTCTCCAGGGGGCCAAGAACACTGAAGCTTTCTTT
TRBJ1-1 | NA | TRBD1 | TRBV29-1 | CSAKQGSNTEAFF | TGCAGCGCTAAACAGGGGTCGAACACTGAAGCTTTCTTT
TRBJ1-1 | NA | NA | TRBV2 | CASRNPQDYTEAFF | TGTGCCAGCCGGAATCCCCAGGATTACACTGAAGCTTTCTTT
TRBJ2-7 | few | TRBD2 | TRBV2 | CASRGTSRYEQYF | TGTGCCAGCAGAGGGACTAGTAGGTACGAGCAGTACTTC
TRBJ2-2 | NA | NA | TRBV13 | CASSLGLALMAGELFF | TGTGCCAGCAGCTTAGGACTAGCTCTCATGGCCGGGGAGCTGTTTTTT
TRBJ2-7 | few | TRBD1 | TRBV6-5 | CASSPTGPLYEQYF | TGTGCCAGCAGCCCGACAGGGCCCCTCTACGAGCAGTACTTC
TRBJ2-3 | NA | TRBD2 | TRBV11-3 | CASSLEPGLAETDTQYF | TGTGCCAGCAGCTTAGAACCGGGACTAGCGGAGACAGATACGCAGTATTTT
TRBJ2-5 | NA | TRBD2 | TRBV19 | CASSTWGLAEQETQYF | TGTGCCAGTAGTACCTGGGGACTAGCGGAGCAAGAGACCCAGTACTTC
TRBJ1-2 | NA | NA | TRBV4-3 | CASSQGIGANYGYTF | TGCGCCAGCAGCCAAGGGATAGGGGCCAACTATGGCTACACCTTC
TRBJ1-1 | NA | NA | TRBV3-1/TRBV3-2 | CASSHLLPGGYTEAFF | TGTGCCAGCAGCCACCTCCTACCGGGAGGGTACACTGAAGCTTTCTTT
TRBJ2-5 | NA | TRBD1 | TRBV7-9 | CASSLNRGRGETQYF | TGTGCCAGCAGCTTGAACAGGGGGCGCGGGGAGACCCAGTACTTC